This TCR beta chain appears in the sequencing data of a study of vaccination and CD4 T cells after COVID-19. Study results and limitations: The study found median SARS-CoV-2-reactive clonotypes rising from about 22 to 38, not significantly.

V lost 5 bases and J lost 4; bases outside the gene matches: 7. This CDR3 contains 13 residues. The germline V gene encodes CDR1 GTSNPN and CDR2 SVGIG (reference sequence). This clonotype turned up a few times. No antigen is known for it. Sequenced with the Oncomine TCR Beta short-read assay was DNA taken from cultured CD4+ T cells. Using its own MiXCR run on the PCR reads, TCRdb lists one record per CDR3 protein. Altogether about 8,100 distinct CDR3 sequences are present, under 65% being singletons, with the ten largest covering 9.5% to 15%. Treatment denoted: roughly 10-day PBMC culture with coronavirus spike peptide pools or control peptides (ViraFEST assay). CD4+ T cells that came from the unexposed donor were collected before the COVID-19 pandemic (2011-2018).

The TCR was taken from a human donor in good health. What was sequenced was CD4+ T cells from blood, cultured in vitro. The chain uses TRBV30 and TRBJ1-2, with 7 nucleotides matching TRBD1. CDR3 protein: CAWATGDGYGYTF. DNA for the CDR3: TGTGCCTGGGCCACAGGGGACGGCTATGGCTACACCTTC.